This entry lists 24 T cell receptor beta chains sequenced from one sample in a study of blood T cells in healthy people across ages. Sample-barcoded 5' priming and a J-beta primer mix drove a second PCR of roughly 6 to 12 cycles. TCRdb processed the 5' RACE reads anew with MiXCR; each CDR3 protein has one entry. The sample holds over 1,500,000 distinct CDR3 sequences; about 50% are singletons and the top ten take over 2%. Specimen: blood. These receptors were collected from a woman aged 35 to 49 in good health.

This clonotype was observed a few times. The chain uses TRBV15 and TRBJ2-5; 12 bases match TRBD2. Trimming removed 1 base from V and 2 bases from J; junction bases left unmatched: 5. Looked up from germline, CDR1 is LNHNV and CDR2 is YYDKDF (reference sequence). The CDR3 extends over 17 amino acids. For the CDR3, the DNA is TGTGCCACCAGCAGAGGGTCTAGCGGGGGGGAACAAGAGACCCAGTACTTC. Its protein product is CATSRGSSGGEQETQYF.

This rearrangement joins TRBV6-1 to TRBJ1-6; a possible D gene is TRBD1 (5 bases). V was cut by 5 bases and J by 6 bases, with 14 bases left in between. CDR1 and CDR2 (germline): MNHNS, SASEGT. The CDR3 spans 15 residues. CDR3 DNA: TGTGCCAGCAGTCCCGCGGGACGGCTTAATTCACCCCTCCACTTT. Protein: CASSPAGRLNSPLHF.

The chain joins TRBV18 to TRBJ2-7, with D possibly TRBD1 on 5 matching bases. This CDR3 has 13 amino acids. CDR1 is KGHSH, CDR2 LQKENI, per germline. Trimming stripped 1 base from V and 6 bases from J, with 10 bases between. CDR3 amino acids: CASSPQTAREQYF. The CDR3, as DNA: TGTGCCAGCTCACCACAGACAGCACGCGAGCAGTACTTC.

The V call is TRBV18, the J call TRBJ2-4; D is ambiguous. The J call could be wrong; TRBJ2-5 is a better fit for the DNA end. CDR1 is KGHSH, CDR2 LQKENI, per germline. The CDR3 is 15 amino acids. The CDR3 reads CASSPAYSSDGTQYF. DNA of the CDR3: TGTGCCAGCTCACCGGCTTACTCCAGCGATGGGACCCAGTACTTC.

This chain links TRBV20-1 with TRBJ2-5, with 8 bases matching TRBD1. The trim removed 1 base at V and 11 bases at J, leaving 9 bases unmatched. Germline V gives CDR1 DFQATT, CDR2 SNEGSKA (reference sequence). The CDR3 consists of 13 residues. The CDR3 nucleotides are TGCAGTGCTAGAGGGCAGGGGGCCCTAAGTCAGTACTTC. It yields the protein CSARGQGALSQYF.

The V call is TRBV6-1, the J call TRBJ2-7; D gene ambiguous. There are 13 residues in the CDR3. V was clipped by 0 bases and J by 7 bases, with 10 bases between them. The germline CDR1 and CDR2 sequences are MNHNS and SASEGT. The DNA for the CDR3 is TGTGCCAGCAGTGAAGCTGGAGTTGGGGAGCAGTACTTC. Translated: CASSEAGVGEQYF.

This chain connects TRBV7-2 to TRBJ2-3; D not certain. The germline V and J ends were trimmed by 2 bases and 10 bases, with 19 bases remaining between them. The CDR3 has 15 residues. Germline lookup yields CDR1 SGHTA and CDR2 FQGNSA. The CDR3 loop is CASSLRQVGGDAQYF. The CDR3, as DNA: TGTGCCAGCAGCTTACGGCAGGTTGGCGGTGATGCGCAGTATTTT.

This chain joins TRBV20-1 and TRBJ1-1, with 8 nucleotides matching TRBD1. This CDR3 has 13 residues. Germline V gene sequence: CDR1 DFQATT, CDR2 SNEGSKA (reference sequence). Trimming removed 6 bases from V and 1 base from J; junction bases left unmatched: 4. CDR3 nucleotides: TGCAGTGCAGGGACAGGAAGGAACACTGAAGCTTTCTTT. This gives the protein CSAGTGRNTEAFF.

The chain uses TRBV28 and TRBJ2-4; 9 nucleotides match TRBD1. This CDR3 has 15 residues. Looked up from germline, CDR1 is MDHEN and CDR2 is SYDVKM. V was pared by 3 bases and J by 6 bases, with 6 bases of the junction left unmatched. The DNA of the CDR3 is TGTGCCAGCAGTTTGGTTAGGACAGGGGTAAACATTCAGTACTTC. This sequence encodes CASSLVRTGVNIQYF.

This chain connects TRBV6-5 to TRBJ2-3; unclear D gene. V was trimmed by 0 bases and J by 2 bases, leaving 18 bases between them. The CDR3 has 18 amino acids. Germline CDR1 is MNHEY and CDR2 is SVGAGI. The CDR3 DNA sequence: TGTGCCAGCAGTTACTCGCTCTCGGTACGCCGTCTCACAGATACGCAGTATTTT. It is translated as CASSYSLSVRRLTDTQYF.

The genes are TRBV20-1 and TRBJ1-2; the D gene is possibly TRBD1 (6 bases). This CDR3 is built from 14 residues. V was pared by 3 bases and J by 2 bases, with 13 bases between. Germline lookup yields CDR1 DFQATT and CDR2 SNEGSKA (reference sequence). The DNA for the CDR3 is TGCAGTGCTAGCCTACAGGGAAGGAACTATGGCTACACCTTC. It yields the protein CSASLQGRNYGYTF.

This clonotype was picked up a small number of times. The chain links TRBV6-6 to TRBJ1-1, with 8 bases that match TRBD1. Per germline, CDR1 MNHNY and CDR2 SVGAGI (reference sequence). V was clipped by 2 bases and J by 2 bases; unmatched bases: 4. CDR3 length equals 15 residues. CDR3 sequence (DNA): TGTGCCAGCAGTTACGGGCAGGGGGCTAACACTGAAGCTTTCTTT. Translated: CASSYGQGANTEAFF.

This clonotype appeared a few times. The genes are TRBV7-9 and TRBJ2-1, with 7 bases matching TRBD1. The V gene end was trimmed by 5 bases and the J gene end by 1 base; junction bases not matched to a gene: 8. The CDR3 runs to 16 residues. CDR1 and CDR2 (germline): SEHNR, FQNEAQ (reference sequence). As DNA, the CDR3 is TGTGCCAGCAGCGGGGGACAGCTCGAGTCCTACAATGAGCAGTTCTTC. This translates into CASSGGQLESYNEQFF.

CDR3 DNA sequence: TGTGCCAGCAGCTCGACAGGGGTCTCCTACAATGAGCAGTACTTC. This sequence encodes CASSSTGVSYNEQYF. The V gene is TRBV7-2, the J gene TRBJ2-1, with 8 bases aligning to TRBD1. Matching the DNA end better, TRBJ2-7 makes the J call doubtful. CDR1 SGHTA and CDR2 FQGNSA come from the germline V gene. The CDR3 spans 15 residues.

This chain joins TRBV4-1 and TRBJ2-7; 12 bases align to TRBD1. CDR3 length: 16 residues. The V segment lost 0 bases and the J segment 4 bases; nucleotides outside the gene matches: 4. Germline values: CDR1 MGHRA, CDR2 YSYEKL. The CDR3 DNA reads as TGCGCCAGCAGCCAAGAGCGGGGACAGGGGGCATACGAGCAGTACTTC. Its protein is CASSQERGQGAYEQYF.

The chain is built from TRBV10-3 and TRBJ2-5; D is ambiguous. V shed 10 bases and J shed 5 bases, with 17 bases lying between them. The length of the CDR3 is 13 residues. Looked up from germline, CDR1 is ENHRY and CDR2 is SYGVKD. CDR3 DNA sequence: TGTGCCACGGCCCTCGGCAGTCGGGAGACCCAGTACTTC. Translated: CATALGSRETQYF.

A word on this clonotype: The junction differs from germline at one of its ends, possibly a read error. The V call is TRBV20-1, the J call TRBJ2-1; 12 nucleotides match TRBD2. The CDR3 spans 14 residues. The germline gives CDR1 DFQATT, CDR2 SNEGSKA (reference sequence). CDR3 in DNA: TGCAGTGCTCCCCTTTTTTTACTAGCGGGGGGCTTTCTCTTC. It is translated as CSAPLFLLAGGFLF.

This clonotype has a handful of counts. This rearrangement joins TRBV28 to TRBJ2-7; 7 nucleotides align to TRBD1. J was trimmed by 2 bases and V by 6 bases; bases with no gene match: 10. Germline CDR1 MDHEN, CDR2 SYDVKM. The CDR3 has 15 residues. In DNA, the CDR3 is TGTGCCAGCAGGGGATCCGGGACAGTGACCTACGAGCAGTACTTC. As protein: CASRGSGTVTYEQYF.

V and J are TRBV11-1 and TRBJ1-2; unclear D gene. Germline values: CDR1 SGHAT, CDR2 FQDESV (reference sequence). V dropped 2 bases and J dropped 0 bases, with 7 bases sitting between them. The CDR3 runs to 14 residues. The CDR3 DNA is TGTGCCAGCAGCTTACAACAAGCTAACTATGGCTACACCTTC. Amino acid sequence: CASSLQQANYGYTF.

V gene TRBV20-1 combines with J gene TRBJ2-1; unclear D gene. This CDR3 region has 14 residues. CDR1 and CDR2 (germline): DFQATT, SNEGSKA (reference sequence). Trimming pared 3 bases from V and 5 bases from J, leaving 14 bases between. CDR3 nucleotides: TGCAGTGCTAGGTTGCGGAAATTTAACAATGAGCAGTTCTTC. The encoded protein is CSARLRKFNNEQFF.

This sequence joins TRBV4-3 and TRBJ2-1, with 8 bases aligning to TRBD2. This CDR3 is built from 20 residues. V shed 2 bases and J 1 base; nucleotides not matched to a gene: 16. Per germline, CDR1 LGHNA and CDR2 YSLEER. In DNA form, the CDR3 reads TGCGCCAGCAGCCAAAGGTTAGCGGGGATTCAGAGCGGGTCCTACAATGAGCAGTTCTTC. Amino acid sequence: CASSQRLAGIQSGSYNEQFF.

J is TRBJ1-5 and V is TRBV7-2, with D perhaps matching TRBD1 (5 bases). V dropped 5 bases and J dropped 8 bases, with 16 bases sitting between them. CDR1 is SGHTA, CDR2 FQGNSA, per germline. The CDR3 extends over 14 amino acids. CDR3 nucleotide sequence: TGTGCCAGCAGCCCGGGGCCCCCGTTCGAGCCCCAGCATTTT. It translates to CASSPGPPFEPQHF.

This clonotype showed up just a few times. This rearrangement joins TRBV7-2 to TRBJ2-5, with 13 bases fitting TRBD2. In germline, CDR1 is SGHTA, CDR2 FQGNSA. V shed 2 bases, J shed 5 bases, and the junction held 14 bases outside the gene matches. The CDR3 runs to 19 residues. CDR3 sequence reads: CASSLQPPRLAGGLETQYF. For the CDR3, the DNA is TGTGCCAGCAGCTTACAACCCCCCAGACTAGCGGGGGGTTTGGAGACCCAGTACTTC.

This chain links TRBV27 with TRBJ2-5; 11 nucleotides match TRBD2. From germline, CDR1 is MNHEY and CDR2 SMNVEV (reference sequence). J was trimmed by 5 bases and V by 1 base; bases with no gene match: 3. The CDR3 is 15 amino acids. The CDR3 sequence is CASSLWASGGETQYF. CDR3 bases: TGTGCCAGCAGTTTATGGGCTAGCGGGGGGGAGACCCAGTACTTC.